The 18 T cell receptor beta chains below were found in one sample sequenced in a study of cytomegalovirus exposure and HLA in healthy donors (dated by TCRdb to 2016 to 2017). Libraries were made using the immunoSEQ multiplex PCR assay. For the multiplex PCR, a mixture combining 60 forward primers for TCR Vbeta segments and 13 reverse primers for TCR Jbeta segments was used. As stored in TCRdb, this immuneACCESS dataset retains in-frame rearrangements with V and J assigned. A fraction of the clones does not appear; measured against another copy, unresolved V genes explain less than half of the discrepancy, and the remainder lacks a known reason. Within this sample are around 130,000 clones, with about 81% of them counted one time only. 5.5% to 7.5% of the sample is in the top ten clones. Sequencing used PBMCs. The receptors stem from a woman between 40 and 55 years old in good health and CMV-seropositive.

In the case of this clone: Relative to the germline gene, one junction end is altered; a read error may explain this. This chain uses TRBV29-1 with TRBJ2-7, with D perhaps matching TRBD1 (6 bases). The CDR3 has 12 residues. Per the germline V gene, CDR1 is SQVTM and CDR2 is ANQGSEA. CDR3 sequence reads: CSVEDRTYEQYF. CDR3 coding DNA: TGCAGCGTCGAAGACAGGACCTACGAGCAGTACTTC.

The V gene is TRBV19, the J gene TRBJ1-1; the match to TRBD1 covers 9 bases. The germline V gene has CDR1 LNHDA and CDR2 SQIVND (reference sequence). This CDR3 region has 14 residues. Unmatched junction bases numbered 16, after V lost 9 bases and J lost 11 bases. The CDR3 here is CASKQQGAKRWAFF. The CDR3 coding sequence is TGTGCCAGCAAACAACAGGGGGCGAAGAGGTGGGCTTTCTTT.

The chain combines TRBV5-1 with TRBJ2-3; a weak D match, TRBD2 (5 bases). V dropped 7 bases and J dropped 2 bases, with 11 bases sitting between them. The germline V gene encodes CDR1 SGHRS and CDR2 YFSETQ. The CDR3 is made up of 13 amino acids. The CDR3 protein is CASFTGVTDTQYF. The CDR3 DNA follows: TGCGCCAGCTTCACCGGGGTCACAGATACGCAGTATTTT.

The chain combines TRBV29-1 with TRBJ2-1; 8 positions agree with TRBD2. The germline gives CDR1 SQVTM, CDR2 ANQGSEA. Trimming cost V 0 bases and J 4 bases; bases outside gene matches: 8. The CDR3 has 16 amino acids. The CDR3 region is CSVEDSTSGPYNEQFF. DNA of the CDR3: TGCAGCGTTGAAGATAGCACTAGCGGACCTTACAATGAGCAGTTCTTC.

The J gene is TRBJ2-7, the V gene TRBV7-9, with 9 bases fitting TRBD2. The junction had 4 bases not matched to a gene; V was cut back by 7 bases and J by 6 bases. This CDR3 has 12 residues. Germline assignment: CDR1 SEHNR and CDR2 FQNEAQ (reference sequence). The CDR3 sequence: CASTAGGFEQYF. CDR3 nucleotide sequence: TGTGCCAGCACGGCGGGAGGGTTCGAGCAGTACTTC.

The V call is TRBV29-1, the J call TRBJ1-1; weak D call: TRBD1 (6 bases). With 7 bases removed from V and 5 bases from J, the gap between germline ends came to 17 bases. The CDR3 has 13 amino acids. Germline V lookup: CDR1 SQVTM, CDR2 ANQGSEA. For the CDR3, the DNA is TGCAGCGGATACAGGGTTTTAGGGACTGAAGCTTTCTTT. Translated, it gives CSGYRVLGTEAFF.

The rearrangement links TRBV9 to TRBJ2-2, with D possibly matching TRBD1 (5 bases). CDR3 length equals 16 residues. Trimming shortened V by 1 base and J by 2 bases, and 12 bases separated the two germline ends. The germline gives CDR1 SGDLS, CDR2 YYNGEE. This CDR3 reads CASSVWFQGNTGELFF. The CDR3 DNA follows: TGTGCCAGCAGCGTATGGTTTCAGGGTAACACCGGGGAGCTGTTTTTT.

The chain links TRBV6-5 to TRBJ1-2, with D uncertain. Germline V lookup: CDR1 MNHEY, CDR2 SVGAGI. This CDR3 contains 16 residues. Trimming removed 0 bases at V and 4 bases at J, with 15 bases between. The CDR3 reads CASSYSAREFGYGYTF. DNA of the CDR3: TGTGCCAGCAGTTACTCGGCGAGGGAATTTGGCTATGGCTACACCTTC.

This chain joins TRBV30 and TRBJ1-4; TRBD1 might be the D (5 bases). V dropped 3 bases and J dropped 6 bases, with 14 bases sitting between them. CDR1 GTSNPN and CDR2 SVGIG come from the germline V gene (reference sequence). This CDR3 has 14 amino acids. Here the CDR3 reads CAWSTWGVDEKLFF. In DNA, the CDR3 is TGTGCCTGGAGCACATGGGGGGTTGATGAAAAACTGTTTTTT. The full variable domain, with the rest looked up from reference TRBV30 and TRBJ1-4, is SQTIHQWPATLVQPVGSPLSLECTVEGTSNPNLYWYRQAAGRGLQLLFYSVGIGQISSEVPQNLSASRPQDRQFILSSKKLLLSDSGFYLCAWSTWGVDEKLFFGSGTQLSVL.

The chain couples TRBV19 to TRBJ2-3; perhaps TRBD2 as D (6 bases). V lost 1 base to trimming and J lost 1 base, with 12 bases between them. CDR1 LNHDA and CDR2 SQIVND come from the germline V gene (reference sequence). The CDR3 length is 16 residues. The chain's CDR3 is CASSIGGGLGTDTQYF. CDR3 in DNA: TGTGCCAGTAGTATAGGTGGGGGGTTGGGCACAGATACGCAGTATTTT.

The CDR3 bases are TGTGCCAGCAGTTTACCCTATTCCCGGTCGCCCTACGAGCAGTACTTC. Translated: CASSLPYSRSPYEQYF. V is TRBV28 and J is TRBJ2-7; D is uncertain. From germline, CDR1 is MDHEN and CDR2 SYDVKM. This CDR3 is built from 16 residues. Trimming took off 2 bases at V and 2 bases at J, with 16 bases between the two ends.

The V gene is TRBV4-1, the J gene TRBJ1-2; a possible D gene is TRBD1 (6 bases). Germline V gene lookup returns CDR1 MGHRA and CDR2 YSYEKL. The CDR3 sequence is 14 residues long. V was trimmed by 1 base and J by 7 bases, leaving 13 bases between them. CDR3 in amino acids: CASSQGSGATGYTF. For the CDR3, the DNA is TGCGCCAGCAGCCAAGGCTCAGGGGCGACTGGCTACACCTTC.

DNA of the CDR3: TGCGCCAGCAGCCAAGATCCCCAAGGAGAGGATGAGCAGTTCTTC. It codes for CASSQDPQGEDEQFF. This chain links TRBV4-1 with TRBJ2-1; no reliable D call. The germline V and J ends were trimmed by 0 bases and 8 bases, with 14 bases remaining between them. From germline, CDR1 is MGHRA and CDR2 YSYEKL. The CDR3 sequence is 15 residues long.

This clone has a single count. The chain has TRBV7-9 and TRBJ1-3, with a weak D call TRBD1 (5 bases). V was cut by 2 bases and J by 4 bases, with 9 bases left in between. This CDR3 has 14 residues. Germline CDR1 SEHNR, CDR2 FQNEAQ (reference sequence). The CDR3 bases are TGTGCCAGCAGCTTAAGGGGTTTCGGAAACACCATATATTTT. This translates into CASSLRGFGNTIYF. Full variable domain (rest looked up from reference TRBV7-9 and TRBJ1-3): DTGVSQNPRHKITKRGQNVTFRCDPISEHNRLYWYRQTLGQGPEFLTYFQNEAQLEKSRLLSDRFSAERPKGSFSTLEIQRTEQGDSAMYLCASSLRGFGNTIYFGEGSWLTVV.

V usage is TRBV5-1 and J usage is TRBJ2-7; D not certain. The CDR3 has 12 amino acids. Trimming pared 4 bases from V and 2 bases from J, leaving 7 bases between. Per the germline V gene, CDR1 is SGHRS and CDR2 is YFSETQ. The CDR3 nucleotides are TGCGCCAGCAGCCGAGTACCCTACGAGCAGTACTTC. Translation: CASSRVPYEQYF.

This clone has only a few counts. The chain uses TRBV10-3 and TRBJ2-2, with D maybe TRBD2 (5 bases). From germline, CDR1 is ENHRY and CDR2 SYGVKD. Deletions cut 7 bases from V and 0 bases from J, with 12 bases between. The CDR3 has 15 residues. CDR3 in amino acids: CAIKLDGANTGELFF. The CDR3 DNA sequence: TGTGCCATCAAACTAGATGGGGCGAACACCGGGGAGCTGTTTTTT.

The chain links TRBV9 to TRBJ1-3; D call uncertain. Germline assignment: CDR1 SGDLS and CDR2 YYNGEE. Trimming stripped 0 bases from V and 6 bases from J, with 10 bases between. The CDR3 spans 14 residues. The CDR3 region is CASSVADTLNTIYF. The CDR3 DNA sequence: TGTGCCAGCAGCGTAGCCGACACCCTAAACACCATATATTTT.

V is TRBV25-1 and J is TRBJ1-2; 10 bases fit TRBD1. Germline V gene lookup returns CDR1 MGHDK and CDR2 SYGVNS. CDR3 length equals 13 residues. The ends lost 8 bases at V and 4 bases at J; junction bases unmatched: 4. The CDR3 is CASSWTGGYGYTF. In DNA, the CDR3 is TGTGCCAGCTCATGGACAGGGGGCTATGGCTACACCTTC.